These 22 T cell receptor beta chains share one sample of origin, sequenced in a study of blood T cells in healthy people across ages. Sample-barcoded 5' priming and a J-beta primer mix drove a second PCR of about 6 to 12 cycles. A single record per CDR3 protein comes from TCRdb applying MiXCR to the 5' RACE reads. The sample holds 850,000 or so distinct CDR3 sequences, 29% seen once. Sequenced input: blood. These receptors all come from a woman aged 80 or over in good health.

This clonotype was seen a handful of times. Given a much more abundant clone one base away, this may be a read error. V is TRBV20-1 and J is TRBJ2-7; 9 nucleotides align to TRBD1. The CDR3 loop spans 14 amino acids. J was trimmed by 4 bases and V by 4 bases; bases with no gene match: 8. Germline CDR1 and CDR2: DFQATT and SNEGSKA (reference sequence). The CDR3 region has the DNA TGCAGTGCTATGGTGAGACAGGGGGGATACGAGCAGTACTTC. It is translated as CSAMVRQGGYEQYF.

By frequency in the sample, this clonotype is large. The CDR3 region is CASSDGTGGLETQYF. CDR3 coding DNA: TGTGCCAGCAGCGACGGGACAGGGGGCTTGGAGACCCAGTACTTC. The chain has TRBV5-5 and TRBJ2-5, with TRBD1 matching over 12 bases. This CDR3 comprises 15 residues. Germline V gives CDR1 SGHKS, CDR2 YYEKEE (reference sequence). V shed 4 bases, J shed 5 bases, and the junction held 6 bases outside the gene matches. The full variable domain, its missing parts supplied by reference TRBV5-5 and TRBJ2-5, is DAGVTQSPTHLIKTRGQQVTLRCSPISGHKSVSWYQQVLGQGPQFIFQYYEKEERGRGNFPDRFSARQFPNYSSELNVNALLLGDSALYLCASSDGTGGLETQYFGPGTRLLVL.

As regards this clonotype: It may be a read error: a sequence one base away is much more abundant. The V call is TRBV12-3 or TRBV12-4, the J call TRBJ2-1, with TRBD1 identical over 7 bases. The end of the DNA is better explained by TRBJ2-7, so the J call may be wrong. This CDR3 has 17 residues. The CDR3 DNA sequence: TGTGCCAGCAGTTCTTTGACAGGGTTGAGCTCCTACAATGAGCAGTACTTC. It specifies CASSSLTGLSSYNEQYF.

This clonotype was observed many times. The rearrangement joins TRBV7-9 to TRBJ2-1, with 8 bases identical to TRBD2. The CDR3 is 16 residues long. The germline CDR1 and CDR2 sequences are SEHNR and FQNEAQ (reference sequence). V was clipped by 4 bases and J by 7 bases; unmatched bases: 12. The CDR3 reads CASSSRDGGALNEQFF. The CDR3 DNA reads as TGTGCCAGCAGCTCCCGGGACGGGGGGGCTTTGAATGAGCAGTTCTTC.

As to this clonotype: This may stem from a read error, because a much larger clone lies one nucleotide away. V and J are TRBV7-9 and TRBJ2-3; D perhaps matches TRBD1 (6 bases). Between the trimmed V and J ends, which lost 2 bases and 6 bases, there was a span of 15 bases. Germline CDR1 SEHNR, CDR2 FQNEAQ (reference sequence). The CDR3 is made up of 15 amino acids. The CDR3: CASSLRRATGDTQYF. The CDR3 DNA reads as TGTGCCAGCAGCTTACGGCGGGCTACAGGGGATACGCAGTATTTT.

This clonotype came up once. This sequence may be a read error, since a much larger clone differs from it by one base. This chain uses TRBV28 with TRBJ2-3, with 7 bases fitting TRBD2. The CDR3 is 16 amino acids. Trimming at V came to 8 bases and at J to 2 bases, leaving 13 bases not matched to a gene. CDR1 and CDR2 from the germline V gene are MDHEN and SYDVKM. The CDR3 spells CASPLPQGGNTDTQYF. DNA for the CDR3: TGTGCCAGCCCCCTCCCCCAGGGAGGGAACACAGATACGCAGTATTTT.

This clonotype showed up many times. The chain employs TRBV4-1 and TRBJ2-3; maybe TRBD1 (6 bases). CDR3 length: 17 amino acids. The V gene lost 0 bases and the J gene lost 3 bases, with 16 bases spanning the gap. Germline lookup yields CDR1 MGHRA and CDR2 YSYEKL. CDR3 in DNA: TGCGCCAGCAGCCAAGAGGTAGGACAGTTGGCAACAGATACGCAGTATTTT. It codes for CASSQEVGQLATDTQYF.

The gene calls are TRBV12-3 or TRBV12-4 and TRBJ2-7; D possibly corresponds to TRBD2 (6 bases). The end of the DNA fits TRBJ2-5 better, so the J call may be wrong. The CDR3 has 14 residues. The CDR3 DNA follows: TGTGCCAGCAGCTCGGACCCTGCGGGGGAGACCCAGTACTTC. This encodes CASSSDPAGETQYF.

As to this clonotype: A clone one base away is much larger, so this may be a read error. The chain carries TRBV10-3 and TRBJ2-5, with D perhaps matching TRBD1 (6 bases). There are 15 residues in the CDR3. Germline CDR1 and CDR2: ENHRY and SYGVKD. The CDR3 protein is CAVSTLRDNQETQYF. The DNA for the CDR3 is TGTGCCGTCAGTACACTCCGGGACAACCAAGAGACCCAGTACTTC.

This sequence joins TRBV3-1 and TRBJ1-5, with 10 bases matching TRBD1. Trimming at V came to 4 bases and at J to 7 bases, leaving 13 bases not matched to a gene. CDR3 size: 17 residues. Germline CDR1 reads LGHDT; CDR2 reads YNNKEL (reference sequence). The CDR3 here is CASSLTGGSGGGQPQHF. In nucleotides, the CDR3 is TGTGCCAGCAGCCTGACAGGGGGCTCAGGAGGCGGACAGCCCCAGCATTTT.

This clonotype was recorded many times. V gene TRBV20-1 combines with J gene TRBJ2-3; D is unresolved. The V end was cut by 0 bases, the J end by 2 bases, with 12 bases between. The CDR3 sequence is 15 residues long. CDR1 DFQATT and CDR2 SNEGSKA come from the germline V gene (reference sequence). CDR3 protein: CSARDSLRYTDTQYF. The CDR3 region has the DNA TGCAGTGCTAGAGATTCGCTCCGATACACAGATACGCAGTATTTT.

This clonotype was counted many times. The chain recombines TRBV7-6 with TRBJ2-1; D possibly corresponds to TRBD1 (8 bases). Germline V gene lookup returns CDR1 SGHVS and CDR2 FNYEAQ. Deletions cut 6 bases from V and 1 base from J, with 19 bases between. The CDR3 runs to 17 residues. The CDR3 DNA reads as TGTGCCAGCAGAGGACCCGGACAGGGAGGGTCCTACAATGAGCAGTTCTTC. Amino acid sequence: CASRGPGQGGSYNEQFF.

This clonotype was counted only a few times. The gene calls are TRBV6-2 or TRBV6-3 and TRBJ2-5, with D perhaps assigned TRBD1 or TRBD2 (6 bases each). Germline CDR1 MNHEY, CDR2 SVGEGT. This CDR3 is 13 amino acids long. With 8 bases removed from V and 3 bases from J, the gap between germline ends came to 13 bases. The CDR3, as DNA: TGTGCCAGCGGTCGAAGGGGGGAAGAGACCCAGTACTTC. Its translation is CASGRRGEETQYF.

This clonotype was seen at least ten times. The CDR3 sequence: CSVSIGGSQETQYF. CDR3 bases: TGCAGCGTATCAATCGGCGGTTCCCAAGAGACCCAGTACTTC. The rearrangement uses TRBV29-1 and TRBJ2-5; no definite D call. The CDR3 length is 14 residues. V was trimmed by 6 bases and J by 1 base, leaving 15 bases between them. Germline V gene data show CDR1 as SQVTM and CDR2 as ANQGSEA.

This clonotype was seen many times. The rearrangement uses TRBV7-9 and TRBJ1-2; D gene unclear. CDR3 length: 12 amino acids. V was pared by 3 bases and J by 8 bases, with 10 bases between. Germline V gives CDR1 SEHNR, CDR2 FQNEAQ (reference sequence). This chain's CDR3 is CASSFDTRGYTF. The CDR3 DNA is TGTGCCAGCAGCTTTGACACGAGAGGCTACACCTTC.

Many counts were recorded for this clonotype. The V gene is TRBV10-2, the J gene TRBJ2-3, with D unresolved. This CDR3 is built from 12 residues. CDR1 and CDR2 from the germline V gene are WSHSY and SAAADI. Trimming took off 4 bases at V and 4 bases at J, with 6 bases between the two ends. Here the CDR3 reads CASSVYPDTQYF. As DNA, the CDR3 is TGCGCCAGCAGTGTCTACCCAGATACGCAGTATTTT.

This clonotype was detected ten times or more. The chain recombines TRBV5-1 with TRBJ2-7; 8 bases fit TRBD2. The CDR3 totals 13 residues. Germline V lookup: CDR1 SGHRS, CDR2 YFSETQ. V dropped 4 bases and J dropped 2; count of bases not matched to a gene: 2. The CDR3 nucleotides are TGCGCCAGCAGCCGGGGGGGGGCCTACGAGCAGTACTTC. It yields the protein CASSRGGAYEQYF. The entire variable domain, with the rest obtained from reference TRBV5-1 and TRBJ2-7, is as follows: KAGVTQTPRYLIKTRGQQVTLSCSPISGHRSVSWYQQTPGQGLQFLFEYFSETQRNKGNFPGRFSGRQFSNSRSEMNVSTLELGDSALYLCASSRGGAYEQYFGPGTRLTVT.

This clonotype was detected many times. J is TRBJ2-4 and V is TRBV12-3 or TRBV12-4, with 8 bases lining up with TRBD2. This CDR3 has 18 amino acids. Trimming cost V 2 bases and J 0 bases; bases outside gene matches: 9. The DNA for the CDR3 is TGTGCCAGCAGTTTATGGGCGGGGGGAACCTTAGCCAAAAACATTCAGTACTTC. It codes for CASSLWAGGTLAKNIQYF.

This chain links TRBV14 with TRBJ2-5; D gene uncertain. Germline V lookup: CDR1 SGHDN, CDR2 FVKESK. Trimming pared 4 bases from V and 1 base from J, leaving 7 bases between. CDR3 length: 13 amino acids. CDR3 region: CASSPQIQETQYF. As DNA, the CDR3 is TGTGCCAGCAGCCCACAAATCCAAGAGACCCAGTACTTC. Complete variable domain (other parts from reference TRBV14 and TRBJ2-5): EAGVTQFPSHSVIEKGQTVTLRCDPISGHDNLYWYRRVMGKEIKFLLHFVKESKQDESGMPNNRFLAERTGGTYSTLKVQPAELEDSGVYFCASSPQIQETQYFGPGTRLLVL.

The chain employs TRBV28 and TRBJ2-6; D not certain. Trimming took 8 bases from V and 4 from J, leaving 9 bases between them. There are 13 residues in the CDR3. CDR1 and CDR2 (germline): MDHEN, SYDVKM. Here the CDR3 reads CASCLYGANVLTF. DNA for the CDR3: TGTGCCAGCTGTCTATACGGGGCCAACGTCCTGACTTTC.

In its sample, this clonotype was seen many times. The chain joins TRBV18 to TRBJ1-2; no reliable D call. The CDR3 has 13 residues. Germline CDR1 and CDR2: KGHSH and LQKENI. Deletions cut 8 bases from V and 2 bases from J, with 12 bases between. In DNA form, the CDR3 reads TGTGCCAGCAGTCCCGGAGGCAACTATGGCTACACCTTC. The encoded protein is CASSPGGNYGYTF.

V and J are TRBV3-1 and TRBJ1-5; D perhaps matches TRBD1 (5 bases). Trimming pared 6 bases from V and 7 bases from J, leaving 13 bases between. The CDR3 is made up of 13 amino acids. Germline lookup yields CDR1 LGHDT and CDR2 YNNKEL (reference sequence). CDR3 amino acids: CASSSGGRQPQHF. The CDR3 nucleotides are TGTGCCAGCAGTTCTGGGGGTCGGCAGCCCCAGCATTTT. The full variable domain, rest sourced from reference TRBV3-1 and TRBJ1-5, is DTAVSQTPKYLVTQMGNDKSIKCEQNLGHDTMYWYKQDSKKFLKIMFSYNNKELIINETVPNRFSPKSPDKAHLNLHINSLELGDSAVYFCASSSGGRQPQHFGDGTRLSIL.